These 8 T cell receptor beta chains were sequenced from one sample in a study of blood T cell repertoires in COVID-19 (dated by TCRdb to about 2020). The protocol used for the library was the immunoSEQ multiplex PCR assay. TCRdb provides this immuneACCESS table in a form limited to in-frame rearrangements. Some clones are lacking; in checked studies, under half of them reflect an unresolved V gene, and why the rest are absent is not known. This sample lists fewer than 150,000 clones; about two thirds were detected once. The ten largest account for approximately 0.79% of the sample. Sequencing was done on a sample of peripheral blood. The source is a human donor with acute or convalescent COVID-19. The donor label of this sample is uncertain.

A few counts support this clone. The chain uses TRBV6-8 and TRBJ2-5, with TRBD1 matching 7 bases. CDR1 and CDR2 from the germline V gene are MNHGY and SAAAGT. With V trimmed by 2 bases and J by 5 bases, 20 bases remained unmatched. The CDR3 loop spans 19 amino acids. Here the CDR3 reads CASSYLLRGNRGMEETQYF. The CDR3 DNA follows: TGTGCCAGCAGTTACCTCTTGCGTGGTAACAGGGGCATGGAGGAGACCCAGTACTTC.

The V call is TRBV27, the J call TRBJ2-2; 8 bases are a match to TRBD1. Germline lookup yields CDR1 MNHEY and CDR2 SMNVEV (reference sequence). The CDR3 is 14 amino acids. The J segment lost 4 bases and the V segment lost 6 bases, leaving 4 bases of the junction unmatched. The CDR3 nucleotides are TGTGCCAGCAGAAACACAGGGGGCACCGGGGAGCTGTTTTTT. Translating it yields CASRNTGGTGELFF.

The gene calls are TRBV5-1 and TRBJ2-3; D possibly corresponds to TRBD1 (6 bases). This CDR3 spans 15 amino acids. V was cut by 0 bases and J by 0 bases, with 8 bases left in between. Looked up from germline, CDR1 is SGHRS and CDR2 is YFSETQ. The CDR3 DNA reads TGCGCCAGCAGCTTGGTAGGACAGAGCACAGATACGCAGTATTTT. Protein product: CASSLVGQSTDTQYF.

The rearrangement links TRBV12-3 or TRBV12-4 to TRBJ1-1; tentatively, D is TRBD1 (5 bases). CDR3 length: 12 amino acids. Between the trimmed V and J ends, which lost 3 bases and 7 bases, there was a span of 9 bases. The CDR3 spells CASSFIGVEAFF. DNA of the CDR3: TGTGCCAGCAGTTTTATAGGGGTTGAAGCTTTCTTT.

The chain links TRBV5-1 to TRBJ1-3; perhaps TRBD1 as D (6 bases). The germline gives CDR1 SGHRS, CDR2 YFSETQ. V shed 4 bases and J shed 0 bases, with 11 bases lying between them. CDR3 size: 15 residues. The CDR3 region is CASSPRTDSGNTIYF. CDR3 DNA: TGCGCCAGCAGCCCCCGGACAGACTCTGGAAACACCATATATTTT.

The CDR3 sequence: CASSSDRAYEQYF. The CDR3 DNA is TGCGCCAGCAGCTCGGACAGGGCCTACGAGCAGTACTTC. This sequence joins TRBV5-1 and TRBJ2-7; 8 bases match TRBD1. Germline V gives CDR1 SGHRS, CDR2 YFSETQ. The J segment lost 2 bases and the V segment lost 3 bases, leaving 1 base of the junction unmatched. This CDR3 comprises 13 residues.

The chain carries TRBV2 and TRBJ1-2; D perhaps matches TRBD1 (5 bases). CDR1 is SNHLY, CDR2 FYNNEI, per germline. Trimming removed 6 bases at V and 4 bases at J, with 15 bases between. The CDR3 is 14 residues long. DNA of the CDR3: TGTGCCAGCAGGGGTCAAGGGGCTGCCTATGGCTACACCTTC. It yields the protein CASRGQGAAYGYTF.

The chain uses TRBV4-2 and TRBJ1-1; D is unresolved. The CDR3 sequence is 15 residues long. Per germline, CDR1 LGHNA and CDR2 YNFKEQ. The V and J ends lost 0 bases and 1 base respectively, with 9 bases between them. The CDR3 spells CASSQDLAGNTEAFF. In DNA, the CDR3 is TGTGCCAGCAGCCAAGATCTGGCAGGGAACACTGAAGCTTTCTTT.